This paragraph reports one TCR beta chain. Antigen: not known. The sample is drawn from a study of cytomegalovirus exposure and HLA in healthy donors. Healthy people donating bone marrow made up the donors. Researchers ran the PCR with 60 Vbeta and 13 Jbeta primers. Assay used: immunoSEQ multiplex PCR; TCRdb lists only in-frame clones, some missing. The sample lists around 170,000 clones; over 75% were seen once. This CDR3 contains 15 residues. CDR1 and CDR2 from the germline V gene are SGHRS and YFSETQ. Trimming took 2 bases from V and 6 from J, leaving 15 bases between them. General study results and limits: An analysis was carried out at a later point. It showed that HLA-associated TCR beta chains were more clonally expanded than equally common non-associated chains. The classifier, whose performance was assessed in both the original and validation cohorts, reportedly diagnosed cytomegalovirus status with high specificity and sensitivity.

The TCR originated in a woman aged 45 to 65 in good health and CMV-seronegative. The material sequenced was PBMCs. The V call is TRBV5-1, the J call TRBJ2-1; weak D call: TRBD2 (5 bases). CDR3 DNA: TGCGCCAGCAGCTTCACTAGTCGGACGGGCAATGAGCAGTTCTTC. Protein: CASSFTSRTGNEQFF.